These 29 T cell receptor beta chains share one sample of origin, sequenced in a study of vaccination and CD4 T cells after COVID-19. Their antigen targets remain unknown. At the Johns Hopkins FTIC core, DNA taken from cultured CD4+ T cells was sequenced by way of the Oncomine TCR Beta short-read assay. TCRdb independently ran MiXCR on the PCR reads; one entry per CDR3 protein. The sample includes 11,000 to 15,000 distinct CDR3 sequences, about 60% of them seen just once. The treatment denotes: roughly 11-day PBMC culture with coronavirus spike peptide pools or control peptides (ViraFEST assay). The sample taken for sequencing was CD4+ T cells from blood, cultured in vitro. The receptors stem from a human donor who had recovered from COVID-19.

The chain carries TRBV11-3 and TRBJ2-7, with D hard to call. The length of the CDR3 is 15 residues. V dropped 4 bases and J dropped 5 bases, with 18 bases sitting between them. Germline V gene lookup returns CDR1 SGHNT and CDR2 YENEEA. CDR3 sequence: CASSSSRHTSDEQYF. The CDR3 DNA reads as TGTGCCAGCAGCTCTTCCCGCCACACGTCTGACGAGCAGTACTTC. The whole variable domain, filled in from reference TRBV11-3 and TRBJ2-7, reads EAGVVQSPRYKIIEKKQPVAFWCNPISGHNTLYWYLQNLGQGPELLIRYENEEAVDDSQLPKDRFSAERLKGVDSTLKIQPAELGDSAVYLCASSSSRHTSDEQYFGPGTRLTVT.

This chain connects TRBV7-2 to TRBJ2-3; the match to TRBD2 covers 15 bases. CDR1 is SGHTA, CDR2 FQGNSA, per germline. The CDR3 is 16 residues long. With 5 bases clipped from V and 6 bases from J, the junction kept 6 bases outside the gene matches. DNA of the CDR3: TGTGCCAGCAGCGTGGGACTAGCGGGGGGTGGGGATACGCAGTATTTT. Residues: CASSVGLAGGGDTQYF.

The J gene is TRBJ1-1, the V gene TRBV6-5, with 8 bases identical to TRBD1. Germline values: CDR1 MNHEY, CDR2 SVGAGI. This CDR3 has 15 residues. V lost 4 bases and J lost 1; bases outside the gene matches: 5. The CDR3, as DNA: TGTGCCAGCAGTTCCTCAGGGGGCCCGAACACTGAAGCTTTCTTT. The encoded protein is CASSSSGGPNTEAFF.

This sequence joins TRBV3-1 and TRBJ2-5, with 13 bases that match TRBD2. The V gene's germline CDR1 is LGHDT and CDR2 YNNKEL (reference sequence). The CDR3 has 16 residues. V was pared by 1 base and J by 5 bases, with 4 bases of the junction left unmatched. The CDR3 DNA reads as TGTGCCAGCAGCCAAGGGGGACTAGCGGGGCTTGAGACCCAGTACTTC. Residues: CASSQGGLAGLETQYF.

In the case of this clonotype: A read error may account for a junction end that differs from germline. V gene TRBV28 combines with J gene TRBJ1-5; 8 nucleotides agree with TRBD1. This CDR3 comprises 18 residues. CDR1 is MDHEN, CDR2 SYDVKM, per germline. CDR3 coding DNA: TGTGCCAGCAGTCTAACTTTCTACAGGGGGACCGGCAATCAGCGCCAGCATTTT. Its translation: CASSLTFYRGTGNQRQHF. The full variable domain, completed using reference TRBV28 and TRBJ1-5, is DVKVTQSSRYLVKRTGEKVFLECVQDMDHENMFWYRQDPGLGLRLIYFSYDVKMKEKGDIPEGYSVSREKKERFSLILESASTNQTSMYLCASSLTFYRGTGNQRQHFGDGTRLSIL.

This clonotype was counted a few times. The chain employs TRBV20-1 and TRBJ1-1; TRBD1 agrees at 9 bases. J lost 7 bases, V lost 6 bases, and 6 bases had no gene match. This CDR3 contains 12 residues. Germline V gene sequence: CDR1 DFQATT, CDR2 SNEGSKA (reference sequence). CDR3 region: CSARTGGIEAFF. CDR3 DNA sequence: TGCAGTGCGAGAACAGGGGGCATTGAAGCTTTCTTT.

The chain recombines TRBV6-1 with TRBJ2-1; D gene unclear. The CDR3 spans 12 residues. The V end lost 5 bases, the J end lost 5 bases, and 7 bases lay between the germline ends. Germline V lookup: CDR1 MNHNS, CDR2 SASEGT. The CDR3 nucleotides are TGTGCCAGCAGTCTTCGGAACAATGAGCAGTTCTTC. This translates into CASSLRNNEQFF.

This chain uses TRBV14 with TRBJ1-2, with unresolved D. V lost 4 bases, J lost 4 bases, and 13 bases lay in between. The V gene's germline CDR1 is SGHDN and CDR2 FVKESK. The CDR3 has 14 residues. The DNA of the CDR3 is TGTGCCAGCAGCCGCGTGGGCCTCACCTATGGCTACACCTTC. Residues: CASSRVGLTYGYTF. The full variable domain, its missing parts supplied by reference TRBV14 and TRBJ1-2, is EAGVTQFPSHSVIEKGQTVTLRCDPISGHDNLYWYRRVMGKEIKFLLHFVKESKQDESGMPNNRFLAERTGGTYSTLKVQPAELEDSGVYFCASSRVGLTYGYTFGSGTRLTVV.

The J gene is TRBJ2-4, the V gene TRBV20-1; D is possibly TRBD1 or TRBD2 (7 bases each). The germline V gene encodes CDR1 DFQATT and CDR2 SNEGSKA (reference sequence). This CDR3 contains 14 residues. Trimming stripped 6 bases from V and 15 bases from J, with 27 bases between. The CDR3 DNA reads TGCAGTGCCCACAAACTGGGCGCAGGGGGGGTTCCGTACTTC. Its protein is CSAHKLGAGGVPYF.

V gene TRBV7-6 combines with J gene TRBJ2-7, with 12 positions matching TRBD2. Unmatched junction bases numbered 3, after V lost 5 bases and J lost 1 base. Germline V CDR1 and CDR2: SGHVS, FNYEAQ. This CDR3 comprises 15 residues. This CDR3 is CASSPGTSGSYEQYF. The CDR3 coding sequence is TGTGCCAGCAGCCCAGGGACTAGCGGGTCCTACGAGCAGTACTTC.

J is TRBJ2-7 and V is TRBV7-2; D gene ambiguous. This CDR3 contains 13 residues. V was shortened by 2 bases and J by 5 bases, with 10 bases between the two germline ends. Germline-derived CDR1 and CDR2 are SGHTA and FQGNSA. As DNA, the CDR3 is TGTGCCAGCAGCTTACCAGGACCCCACGAGCAGTACTTC. It encodes CASSLPGPHEQYF.

V usage is TRBV6-5 and J usage is TRBJ2-7, with 7 positions matching TRBD1. Trimming cost V 2 bases and J 6 bases; bases outside gene matches: 7. Germline CDR1 is MNHEY and CDR2 is SVGAGI. The length of the CDR3 is 14 residues. CDR3 sequence reads: CASSYADRVPEQYF. The DNA for the CDR3 is TGTGCCAGCAGTTACGCAGACAGGGTCCCCGAGCAGTACTTC.

CDR3 in amino acids: CASSGGETQYF. CDR3 DNA: TGTGCCAGCAGTGGTGGGGAGACCCAGTACTTC. The chain employs TRBV6-2 or TRBV6-3 and TRBJ2-5, with D uncertain. The CDR3 totals 11 residues. Germline CDR1 reads MNHEY; CDR2 reads SVGEGT. Trimming shortened V by 5 bases and J by 5 bases, and 6 bases separated the two germline ends.

This chain connects TRBV20-1 to TRBJ2-7; D assignment may be TRBD1 or TRBD2 (5 bases each). The germline V gene has CDR1 DFQATT and CDR2 SNEGSKA (reference sequence). This CDR3 is 16 amino acids long. Between the trimmed V and J ends, which lost 4 bases and 3 bases, there was a span of 22 bases. CDR3 coding DNA: TGCAGTGCTACCCTCCCTCGCTACGGGACGAACTACGAGCAGTACTTC. Translated, it gives CSATLPRYGTNYEQYF.

The J gene is TRBJ2-5, the V gene TRBV5-4; the match to TRBD2 covers 13 bases. Germline lookup yields CDR1 SGHNT and CDR2 YYREEE (reference sequence). This CDR3 has 16 amino acids. The J segment lost 4 bases and the V segment lost 4 bases, leaving 7 bases of the junction unmatched. The chain's CDR3 is CASSGLAGVGGETQYF. As DNA, the CDR3 is TGTGCCAGCAGCGGACTAGCGGGAGTGGGGGGAGAGACCCAGTACTTC.

The gene calls are TRBV28 and TRBJ1-6; no reliable D call. The CDR3 covers 13 residues. Trimming took 8 bases from V and 6 from J, leaving 11 bases between them. The germline gives CDR1 MDHEN, CDR2 SYDVKM. CDR3 amino acids: CASDSGINSPLHF. The CDR3 DNA follows: TGTGCCAGCGATTCAGGCATTAATTCACCCCTCCACTTT.

The chain couples TRBV6-1 to TRBJ2-7, with no clear D. Germline V lookup: CDR1 MNHNS, CDR2 SASEGT. This CDR3 contains 16 residues. Trimming shortened V by 6 bases and J by 0 bases, and 18 bases separated the two germline ends. The CDR3 spells CASRPLDGELSYEQYF. In DNA, the CDR3 is TGTGCCAGCAGACCACTGGACGGAGAACTCTCCTACGAGCAGTACTTC.

For this clonotype: At one boundary the junction diverges from the germline segment, which might be a read error. CDR3 in DNA: TGTGCTAGCAGTCTCACTAGCGGCCAAGAGACCCAGTACTTC. Encoded protein: CASSLTSGQETQYF. V and J are TRBV7-7 and TRBJ2-5; 8 bases are a match to TRBD2. The CDR3 loop spans 14 amino acids. In germline, CDR1 is SSHAT, CDR2 FNYEAQ (reference sequence).

The rearrangement uses TRBV19 and TRBJ1-1, with D unresolved. V was shortened by 0 bases and J by 7 bases, with 12 bases between the two germline ends. The V gene's germline CDR1 is LNHDA and CDR2 SQIVND (reference sequence). This CDR3 has 14 residues. DNA of the CDR3: TGTGCCAGTAGTATAGATCGCAGGCGGATTGAAGCTTTCTTT. It encodes CASSIDRRRIEAFF.

V usage is TRBV7-2 and J usage is TRBJ1-5; possibly TRBD1 for D (5 bases). V was cut by 5 bases and J by 6 bases, with 17 bases left in between. The CDR3 spans 15 residues. The germline V gene encodes CDR1 SGHTA and CDR2 FQGNSA. The CDR3 sequence: CASSQEVGGGQPQHF. CDR3 DNA: TGTGCCAGCAGCCAAGAGGTGGGCGGGGGTCAGCCCCAGCATTTT.

V gene TRBV7-9 combines with J gene TRBJ1-1, with TRBD1 as a possible D gene (6 bases). Per the germline V gene, CDR1 is SEHNR and CDR2 is FQNEAQ (reference sequence). V shed 2 bases and J shed 1 base, with 11 bases lying between them. This CDR3 is built from 15 residues. The CDR3 DNA reads TGTGCCAGCAGCTTAAGGGCAGGGGCGAACACTGAAGCTTTCTTT. Residues: CASSLRAGANTEAFF.

The chain has TRBV28 and TRBJ1-2, with D unresolved. The CDR3 has 12 amino acids. The germline V and J ends were trimmed by 3 bases and 8 bases, with 10 bases remaining between them. Germline CDR1 and CDR2: MDHEN and SYDVKM. The CDR3 reads CASSLTLLGYTF. In DNA form, the CDR3 reads TGTGCCAGCAGTTTGACCCTGCTCGGCTACACCTTC.

This clonotype has only a few counts. The chain links TRBV7-8 to TRBJ2-2; the D gene is possibly TRBD2 (5 bases). Germline V gene sequence: CDR1 SGHVS, CDR2 FQNEAQ. This CDR3 spans 12 amino acids. Trimming pared 5 bases from V and 8 bases from J, leaving 9 bases between. The CDR3 region is CASSRGLGELFF. The CDR3 nucleotides read TGTGCCAGCAGCCGAGGGCTAGGGGAGCTGTTTTTT.

A note on this clonotype: Compared with germline, one end of the junction differs, possibly owing to a read error. This chain connects TRBV15 to TRBJ2-7, with D possibly matching TRBD1 (6 bases). CDR3 length: 18 amino acids. Germline V gives CDR1 LNHNV, CDR2 YYDKDF (reference sequence). The DNA for the CDR3 is TGTGCCACTAGCAGAGATCCCCGGACAGCCGACACCAACTACGAGCAGTACTTC. It codes for CATSRDPRTADTNYEQYF.

This sequence joins TRBV11-3 and TRBJ1-5, with D tentatively TRBD1 (5 bases). Looked up from germline, CDR1 is SGHNT and CDR2 is YENEEA. The CDR3 has 13 residues. V shed 4 bases and J shed 4 bases, with 8 bases lying between them. CDR3 protein: CASSSGQNQPQHF. The CDR3 bases are TGTGCCAGCAGCTCGGGGCAGAATCAGCCCCAGCATTTT.

The V and J genes are TRBV20-1 and TRBJ2-5; TRBD2 matches 7 bases. The CDR3 consists of 15 residues. Germline V CDR1 and CDR2: DFQATT, SNEGSKA (reference sequence). The trim removed 0 bases at V and 5 bases at J, leaving 9 bases unmatched. The CDR3 is CSARDQSSGTETQYF. The CDR3 nucleotides read TGCAGTGCTAGAGATCAGTCCAGCGGGACGGAGACCCAGTACTTC.

The J gene is TRBJ2-7, the V gene TRBV20-1, with D hard to call. This CDR3 spans 13 amino acids. In germline, CDR1 is DFQATT, CDR2 SNEGSKA (reference sequence). V shed 1 base and J shed 0 bases, with 7 bases lying between them. In nucleotides, the CDR3 is TGCAGTGCTAGAGGGGTCGGCTCCTACGAGCAGTACTTC. Translation: CSARGVGSYEQYF.

This chain joins TRBV28 and TRBJ2-7; 7 bases are shared with TRBD2. This CDR3 region has 16 residues. Germline V gene lookup returns CDR1 MDHEN and CDR2 SYDVKM. With 4 bases clipped from V and 2 bases from J, the junction kept 11 bases outside the gene matches. The CDR3 loop is CASSSQGGAGTYEQYF. As DNA, the CDR3 is TGTGCCAGCAGTTCTCAGGGAGGGGCTGGGACCTACGAGCAGTACTTC.

The V and J genes are TRBV6-1 and TRBJ2-7, with 14 bases aligning to TRBD2. CDR1 MNHNS and CDR2 SASEGT come from the germline V gene. The CDR3 totals 18 residues. V trimming: 5 bases; J trimming: 2 bases; junction bases outside the gene matches: 11. CDR3 bases: TGTGCCAGCAGTACACCCGGGACTAGCGGGAGTCTTGCCTACGAGCAGTACTTC. Translating it yields CASSTPGTSGSLAYEQYF.